This T cell receptor (beta chain) came from a study of metastatic and nonmetastatic thyroid tumors (dated by TCRdb to about 2020). Concerning the study at large: Repertoires from peripheral blood and from tumor or nodule tissue samples of malignant and benign thyroid patients were compared. Results the study describes overall, beyond this receptor: In both blood and tumor samples, TCR beta diversity was reported to be significantly higher in malignant tumors than in benign nodules.

The protocol used for the library was PCR. TCRdb lists the instrument as Illumina HiSeq 4000. High-throughput sequencing was used to profile the CDR3 region of the TCR beta-chain in every patient. Per the authors' processing: A classifier to discriminate distant-metastatic papillary thyroid cancer patients was built from CDR3 differences across clinicopathological groups. Repertoire diversity was assessed with the Shannon index, and tumor-blood repertoire similarity with the Morisita-Horn index. The public reads were reprocessed in TCRdb via fastp at Q25 and MiXCR, keeping in-frame beta chains. The authors' filters were not applied to this entry. This sample is represented by 30,000 to 35,000 clones; around 15% of them were singletons. In total, the top ten clones hold around 3.3% of the sample. Notes on this clone: Its antigen is not yet known. No much larger clone exists at a distance of one base, and base qualities are not known.

None of the patients had been given any treatment before thyroid surgery. Patient clinical samples collected from about 2012 to 2019 were retrospectively analysed using T-cell receptor beta sequencing. The sequenced sample was blood. The sequence derives from a female donor with papillary thyroid cancer or a benign thyroid nodule (not recorded which). Some clones in this sample may be carry-over from other donors' samples.

The CDR3 loop reads CASSPDTIGSAGETQYF. The nucleotide sequence is given as TGCGCCAGCAGCCCAGATACTATCGGGAGTGCCGGGGAGACCCAGTACTTC. The chain joins TRBV5-1 to TRBJ2-5; TRBD2 is a weak D gene call, 6 bases matching. Spanning cysteine to phenylalanine, the CDR3 consists of 17 amino acids. The entry retains the CDR3 DNA only, 51 bases that are in frame from base 1. In the germline V gene, CDR1 corresponds to SGHRS and CDR2 to YFSETQ. The junction carries 24 bases between V and J, which are trimmed by 4 bases and 5 bases respectively. The variable domain in full, with residues beyond the CDR3 obtained from the reference TRBV5-1 and TRBJ2-5 genes, is KAGVTQTPRYLIKTRGQQVTLSCSPISGHRSVSWYQQTPGQGLQFLFEYFSETQRNKGNFPGRFSGRQFSNSRSEMNVSTLELGDSALYLCASSPDTIGSAGETQYFGPGTRLLVL.